Following are 11 T cell receptor beta chains from one sample sequenced in a study of blood T cell repertoires in COVID-19. Clones were read by immunoSEQ multiplex PCR, and TCRdb kept only the in-frame ones, dropping some. The sample yields 150,000 to 200,000 clones, about nine tenths seen once. The sample comprised peripheral blood. The receptors stem from an older man with active or convalescent COVID-19.

This chain connects TRBV2 to TRBJ2-5; D gene ambiguous. The CDR3 runs 12 residues. From germline, CDR1 is SNHLY and CDR2 FYNNEI. V gave up 6 bases and J gave up 4 bases, with 9 bases separating them. CDR3 sequence: CASRLPGETQYF. For the CDR3, the DNA is TGTGCCAGCAGGCTTCCGGGAGAGACCCAGTACTTC.

The V call is TRBV5-8, the J call TRBJ2-7; 7 bases match TRBD2. Per germline, CDR1 SGHTS and CDR2 YDEGEE. J gave up 3 bases and V 5 bases, and 11 bases lay outside the gene matches. CDR3 length equals 15 residues. DNA for the CDR3: TGTGCCAGCAGTTTGCTGGCGGGGGACCGCTACGAGCAGTACTTC. It codes for CASSLLAGDRYEQYF.

V usage is TRBV15 and J usage is TRBJ2-2; perhaps TRBD1 as D (5 bases). Germline V lookup: CDR1 LNHNV, CDR2 YYDKDF (reference sequence). The CDR3 covers 13 residues. The V end was cut by 0 bases, the J end by 11 bases, with 10 bases between. The CDR3 region is CATSRDHRSELFF. For the CDR3, the DNA is TGTGCCACCAGCAGAGATCACAGGAGCGAGCTGTTTTTT.

The CDR3 DNA is TGTGCCAGTAGTATTGGGACAGGGGGCGGCGGGGAGCTGTTTTTT. Its protein product is CASSIGTGGGGELFF. V usage is TRBV19 and J usage is TRBJ2-2; 12 nucleotides line up with TRBD1. Germline CDR1 reads LNHDA; CDR2 reads SQIVND (reference sequence). This CDR3 spans 15 amino acids. Germline trimming cut 3 bases from V and 7 bases from J; bases unmatched to any gene: 3.

The J gene is TRBJ2-3, the V gene TRBV5-1; D remains unclear. Deletions cut 5 bases from V and 1 base from J, with 8 bases between. The germline CDR1 and CDR2 sequences are SGHRS and YFSETQ. The CDR3 sequence is 13 residues long. The CDR3 DNA follows: TGCGCCAGCAGTCACCCGGGCACAGATACGCAGTATTTT. Translated: CASSHPGTDTQYF.

V usage is TRBV28 and J usage is TRBJ1-3; D is ambiguous. The CDR3 sequence is 13 residues long. In germline, CDR1 is MDHEN, CDR2 SYDVKM. V lost 6 bases, J lost 2 bases, and 8 bases lay in between. The CDR3 protein is CASRETAGNTIYF. DNA of the CDR3: TGTGCCAGCAGAGAAACTGCTGGAAACACCATATATTTT. Supplemented by reference TRBV28 and TRBJ1-3, the full variable domain reads DVKVTQSSRYLVKRTGEKVFLECVQDMDHENMFWYRQDPGLGLRLIYFSYDVKMKEKGDIPEGYSVSREKKERFSLILESASTNQTSMYLCASRETAGNTIYFGEGSWLTVV.

The chain uses TRBV28 and TRBJ2-7, with a tentative D call TRBD1 (7 bases). Trimming shortened V by 6 bases and J by 3 bases, and 15 bases separated the two germline ends. CDR1 and CDR2 (germline): MDHEN, SYDVKM. The CDR3 consists of 14 residues. CDR3 loop: CASRVGGTDYEQYF. CDR3 coding DNA: TGTGCCAGCAGGGTCGGAGGGACAGACTACGAGCAGTACTTC.

This clone is a singleton in its sample. The chain uses TRBV25-1 and TRBJ2-1, with TRBD2 matching 12 bases. CDR3 length: 15 residues. The V gene end was trimmed by 6 bases and the J gene end by 5 bases; junction bases not matched to a gene: 5. Germline CDR1 MGHDK, CDR2 SYGVNS. This CDR3 is CASRGTSGPHNEQFF. The CDR3 DNA reads TGTGCCAGCAGGGGGACTAGCGGGCCTCACAATGAGCAGTTCTTC.

This chain joins TRBV29-1 and TRBJ1-4; no definite D call. V lost 6 bases and J 7 bases, leaving 15 bases between the germline ends. There are 13 residues in the CDR3. Germline V gene lookup returns CDR1 SQVTM and CDR2 ANQGSEA. Written as DNA, the CDR3 is TGCAGCGTCAGGAAAGGTTTGATTGAAAAACTGTTTTTT. This translates into CSVRKGLIEKLFF.

The chain links TRBV21-1 to TRBJ1-5; whether TRBD1, the table's D call, matches the DNA was not checked. TRBV21-1 is assigned pseudogene status. The CDR3 runs to 19 residues. The CDR3 loop reads CASTHRDRVRFRSNQPQHF. In DNA, the CDR3 is TGTGCCAGCACCCACCGGGACAGGGTGAGGTTTAGAAGCAATCAGCCCCAGCATTTT.

The chain has TRBV5-4 and TRBJ2-1, with 8 bases matching TRBD2. Germline V gene data show CDR1 as SGHNT and CDR2 as YYREEE (reference sequence). J gave up 3 bases and V 6 bases, and 8 bases lay outside the gene matches. This CDR3 comprises 15 residues. CDR3 in amino acids: CASTSRGGSYNEQFF. As DNA, the CDR3 is TGTGCCAGCACCTCGCGCGGGGGGAGCTACAATGAGCAGTTCTTC.